The 20 T cell receptor beta chains in this list originate from one sample, sequenced in a study of neoadjuvant anti-PD-1 for oral cavity cancer. The sample's time point: after neoadjuvant nivolumab, at surgical resection. Sequencing used immunoSEQ multiplex PCR; TCRdb keeps in-frame clones, though not all of them. The repertoire holds roughly 14,000 clones, with about 74% as singletons. The source material was PBMCs, sampled after nivolumab (anti-PD-1) treatment. The receptor set was obtained from a person aged 35-79 years with oral cavity squamous cell carcinoma.

This clone was detected only a few times. The CDR3 DNA follows: TGTGCCTGGAGTGGATCCGAGACAGGGGCGAACACTGAAGCTTTCTTT. Protein product: CAWSGSETGANTEAFF. The chain employs TRBV30 and TRBJ1-1, with 8 positions matching TRBD1. Germline-derived CDR1 and CDR2 are GTSNPN and SVGIG (reference sequence). Trimming removed 1 base from V and 1 base from J; junction bases left unmatched: 8. This CDR3 comprises 16 residues.

CDR3 loop: CASSLAGGASRETQYF. CDR3 sequence (DNA): TGCGCCAGCAGCTTGGCCGGAGGGGCTTCGAGGGAGACCCAGTACTTC. The chain combines TRBV5-1 with TRBJ2-5; possibly TRBD2 for D (6 bases). The V gene lost 0 bases and the J gene lost 5 bases, with 17 bases spanning the gap. CDR3 size: 16 residues. Looked up from germline, CDR1 is SGHRS and CDR2 is YFSETQ.

V gene TRBV11-1 combines with J gene TRBJ2-7; no reliable D call. Germline lookup yields CDR1 SGHAT and CDR2 FQDESV (reference sequence). V shed 2 bases and J shed 4 bases, with 6 bases lying between them. The CDR3 contains 12 residues. The CDR3 DNA is TGTGCCAGCAGCTTAACCCAGTACGAGCAGTACTTC. Encoded protein: CASSLTQYEQYF.

This chain uses TRBV10-1 with TRBJ2-3; 9 nucleotides align to TRBD2. CDR1 WNHNN and CDR2 SYGVQD come from the germline V gene (reference sequence). V shed 2 bases and J 8 bases; nucleotides not matched to a gene: 17. The CDR3 contains 18 residues. The DNA of the CDR3 is TGCGCCAGCAGTGAGGGGAAACCGGGACTAGCCCCGTCCGGTACGCAGTATTTT. This sequence encodes CASSEGKPGLAPSGTQYF.

This rearrangement joins TRBV2 to TRBJ1-2; unclear D gene. The V gene lost 1 base and the J gene lost 3 bases, with 6 bases spanning the gap. CDR3 length: 13 amino acids. The germline CDR1 and CDR2 sequences are SNHLY and FYNNEI. CDR3: CASSEEGYYGYTF. In DNA, the CDR3 is TGTGCCAGCAGTGAAGAAGGATACTATGGCTACACCTTC.

The chain carries TRBV15 and TRBJ1-5; no firm D call. Germline-derived CDR1 and CDR2 are LNHNV and YYDKDF (reference sequence). The CDR3 consists of 14 residues. V lost 4 bases and J 5 bases, leaving 12 bases between the germline ends. DNA for the CDR3: TGTGCCACCAGCACCCAGGACGGATATCAGCCCCAGCATTTT. Encoded protein: CATSTQDGYQPQHF.

This chain links TRBV6-1 with TRBJ2-7, with 7 bases aligning to TRBD2. V was clipped by 6 bases and J by 0 bases; unmatched bases: 8. CDR3 size: 15 residues. Germline CDR1 MNHNS, CDR2 SASEGT. DNA of the CDR3: TGTGCCAGCAGGGGGGGAGGGGCCAACTCCTACGAGCAGTACTTC. Amino acids: CASRGGGANSYEQYF.

The chain is built from TRBV11-2 and TRBJ2-7, with D tentatively TRBD1 or TRBD2 (6 bases each). V lost 1 base to trimming and J lost 3 bases, with 16 bases between them. This CDR3 region has 16 residues. CDR1 is SGHAT, CDR2 FQNNGV, per germline. The CDR3 sequence is CASSLGNYGGLYEQYF. In nucleotides, the CDR3 is TGTGCCAGCAGCTTAGGAAATTACGGGGGCCTCTACGAGCAGTACTTC.

The chain's CDR3 is CASSEGGTYSYEQYF. The CDR3 nucleotides read TGTGCCAGCAGTGAAGGGGGGACATACTCCTACGAGCAGTACTTC. The chain uses TRBV6-1 and TRBJ2-7; maybe TRBD1 (6 bases). The CDR3 loop spans 15 amino acids. Germline loops: CDR1 MNHNS, CDR2 SASEGT. Trimming shortened V by 1 base and J by 0 bases, and 10 bases separated the two germline ends.

The chain is built from TRBV6-1 and TRBJ1-5; 7 bases fit TRBD1. The CDR3 contains 15 residues. Germline V CDR1 and CDR2: MNHNS, SASEGT. J was trimmed by 0 bases and V by 6 bases; bases with no gene match: 5. The CDR3 protein is CASRRQGGSNQPQHF. CDR3 in DNA: TGTGCCAGCAGGCGACAGGGTGGTAGCAATCAGCCCCAGCATTTT.

This sequence joins TRBV7-8 and TRBJ1-5; TRBD1 aligns across 9 bases. This CDR3 has 16 amino acids. With V trimmed by 5 bases and J by 0 bases, 5 bases remained unmatched. CDR1 is SGHVS and CDR2 is FQNEAQ in the germline V gene. The CDR3 region is CASSGQGISSNQPQHF. CDR3 in DNA: TGTGCCAGCAGCGGACAGGGGATCTCTAGCAATCAGCCCCAGCATTTT.

The V call is TRBV28, the J call TRBJ2-7; 9 bases match TRBD1. The V gene end was trimmed by 6 bases and the J gene end by 6 bases; junction bases not matched to a gene: 12. There are 15 residues in the CDR3. Germline assignment: CDR1 MDHEN and CDR2 SYDVKM. CDR3 region: CASRSTGTGLFEQYF. The CDR3 DNA reads TGTGCCAGCAGATCAACCGGGACAGGGCTTTTCGAGCAGTACTTC.

The genes are TRBV5-1 and TRBJ1-1; D is ambiguous. Germline CDR1 SGHRS, CDR2 YFSETQ. The CDR3 is 13 amino acids. Trimming cost V 0 bases and J 1 base, with 4 bases left between them. As DNA, the CDR3 is TGCGCCAGCAGCTTGGGTGCGAACACTGAAGCTTTCTTT. This codes for CASSLGANTEAFF. The entire variable domain, with the rest obtained from reference TRBV5-1 and TRBJ1-1, is as follows: KAGVTQTPRYLIKTRGQQVTLSCSPISGHRSVSWYQQTPGQGLQFLFEYFSETQRNKGNFPGRFSGRQFSNSRSEMNVSTLELGDSALYLCASSLGANTEAFFGQGTRLTVV.

This rearrangement joins TRBV29-1 to TRBJ2-2, with unresolved D. This CDR3 has 15 residues. The V end lost 1 base, the J end lost 5 bases, and 14 bases lay between the germline ends. In germline, CDR1 is SQVTM, CDR2 ANQGSEA. As DNA, the CDR3 is TGCAGCGTTGAAGGTAACCCCCCGAGGACCGGGGAGCTGTTTTTT. The encoded protein is CSVEGNPPRTGELFF.

This clone is a singleton in its sample. The chain combines TRBV10-3 with TRBJ2-7; perhaps TRBD1 as D (6 bases). Trimming took 8 bases from V and 0 from J, leaving 14 bases between them. Per germline, CDR1 ENHRY and CDR2 SYGVKD. The CDR3 is made up of 14 amino acids. CDR3 residues: CAIGKAGDSYEQYF. The CDR3 DNA follows: TGTGCCATCGGGAAGGCAGGGGACTCCTACGAGCAGTACTTC.

The chain has TRBV2 and TRBJ1-5; D gene uncertain. The germline CDR1 and CDR2 sequences are SNHLY and FYNNEI. Trimming stripped 5 bases from V and 2 bases from J, with 10 bases between. The CDR3 consists of 14 residues. The CDR3 DNA is TGTGCCAGCAGTCCGGACGCGGGCAATCAGCCCCAGCATTTT. Encoded protein: CASSPDAGNQPQHF.

The chain combines TRBV9 with TRBJ1-2; 8 nucleotides match TRBD1. This CDR3 is 16 amino acids long. Germline-derived CDR1 and CDR2 are SGDLS and YYNGEE. V gave up 0 bases and J gave up 3 bases; unmatched junction bases: 7. Here the CDR3 reads CASSVARTGLDYGYTF. CDR3 DNA sequence: TGTGCCAGCAGCGTAGCGCGGACAGGGCTGGACTATGGCTACACCTTC.

This clone appeared a single time. The J gene is TRBJ2-5, the V gene TRBV5-1; TRBD2 matches at 13 bases. Trimming took 5 bases from V and 2 from J; bases not matched to a gene: 3. This CDR3 is 15 amino acids long. Germline CDR1 and CDR2: SGHRS and YFSETQ. CDR3 sequence: CASRRGLAGQETQYF. The CDR3 DNA follows: TGCGCCAGCAGACGGGGACTAGCGGGACAAGAGACCCAGTACTTC.

V usage is TRBV19 and J usage is TRBJ1-2; D call uncertain. This CDR3 is 11 amino acids long. Germline V gene sequence: CDR1 LNHDA, CDR2 SQIVND (reference sequence). Deletions cut 2 bases from V and 6 bases from J, with 4 bases between. CDR3 region: CASSIRNGYTF. CDR3 nucleotide sequence: TGTGCCAGTAGTATAAGGAATGGCTACACCTTC.

The V and J genes are TRBV2 and TRBJ2-2; D gene uncertain. Trimming took off 2 bases at V and 1 base at J, with 5 bases between the two ends. Germline CDR1 is SNHLY and CDR2 is FYNNEI. This CDR3 spans 14 amino acids. The CDR3 DNA sequence: TGTGCCAGCAGTGAAAAAGGGAACACCGGGGAGCTGTTTTTT. It translates to CASSEKGNTGELFF.